Each of the 29 T cell receptor beta chains below was sequenced from the same sample in a study of T-cell reconstitution after alpha-beta-depleted transplantation in children. Preparation of the TCRbeta library was carried out with unique molecular identifiers. TCRdb itself ran the PCR reads through MiXCR, one entry per CDR3 protein. The sample includes 350,000 to 500,000 distinct CDR3 sequences, approximately 42% seen only once; the top ten take 25% to 30%. Material: PBMCs, obtained before TCRalphabeta/CD19-depleted stem cell transplant. All receptors come from a girl aged 2 to 9 with aplastic anemia, due to receive a stem cell transplant.

This sequence joins TRBV5-1 and TRBJ1-4; possible D gene TRBD1, 6 bases. The CDR3 is 14 amino acids. V was cut by 7 bases and J by 6 bases, with 16 bases left in between. Germline V gene lookup returns CDR1 SGHRS and CDR2 YFSETQ. CDR3 nucleotides: TGCGCCAGCTCCACCCGGGACATGGATGAAAAACTGTTTTTT. This sequence encodes CASSTRDMDEKLFF.

This clonotype was counted once. A much larger clone differs from this one at a single base, so this may be a read error. V gene TRBV7-9 combines with J gene TRBJ2-7; D ambiguous. Trimming removed 1 base at V and 5 bases at J, with 12 bases between. This CDR3 contains 14 residues. Germline CDR1 is SEHNR and CDR2 is FQNEAQ (reference sequence). This CDR3 reads CASSLGICRNEQYF. CDR3 DNA: TGTGCCAGCAGCTTAGGTATATGCAGGAACGAGCAGTACTTC.

V gene TRBV10-3 combines with J gene TRBJ2-7; tentatively, D is TRBD1 or TRBD2 (5 bases each). This CDR3 spans 14 amino acids. Germline V gene lookup returns CDR1 ENHRY and CDR2 SYGVKD. Between the trimmed V and J ends, which lost 3 bases and 0 bases, there was a span of 9 bases. The CDR3 region is CAISEGDLSYEQYF. As DNA, the CDR3 is TGTGCCATCAGTGAAGGGGACCTCTCCTACGAGCAGTACTTC.

This clonotype was found many times. This sequence joins TRBV11-2 and TRBJ2-7, with TRBD2 identical over 15 bases. Trimming removed 5 bases from V and 2 bases from J; junction bases left unmatched: 13. CDR1 and CDR2 (germline): SGHAT, FQNNGV. This CDR3 region has 19 residues. The CDR3 coding sequence is TGTGCCAGCAGCCTCCACCGGACTAGCGGGAGGGCCGAAACCTACGAGCAGTACTTC. The encoded protein is CASSLHRTSGRAETYEQYF.

The chain links TRBV14 to TRBJ2-3, with 8 bases identical to TRBD2. With V trimmed by 1 base and J by 10 bases, 7 bases remained unmatched. Germline CDR1 and CDR2: SGHDN and FVKESK. The CDR3 loop spans 14 amino acids. The CDR3, as DNA: TGTGCCAGCAGCCAAGGGACTACGGGAGGGGCGCAGTATTTT. Its translation: CASSQGTTGGAQYF. The variable domain in full, with the rest retrieved from reference TRBV14 and TRBJ2-3, is EAGVTQFPSHSVIEKGQTVTLRCDPISGHDNLYWYRRVMGKEIKFLLHFVKESKQDESGMPNNRFLAERTGGTYSTLKVQPAELEDSGVYFCASSQGTTGGAQYFGPGTRLTVL.

CDR3: CASRGHRGFDYGYTF. The DNA for the CDR3 is TGTGCCAGCAGGGGTCACAGGGGGTTCGACTATGGCTACACCTTC. The chain is built from TRBV5-6 and TRBJ1-2, with 8 bases aligning to TRBD1. Germline V CDR1 and CDR2: SGHDT, YYEEEE. CDR3 length: 15 residues. V gave up 5 bases and J gave up 3 bases; unmatched junction bases: 9.

A word on this clonotype: The junction departs from germline at one end; a sequencing error may be responsible. The rearrangement links TRBV12-3 or TRBV12-4 to TRBJ1-1; possibly TRBD1 for D (5 bases). The CDR3 is 12 residues long. The CDR3 loop reads CASSLNVRAGGF. CDR3 bases: TGTGCCAGCAGTTTGAATGTGCGGGCTGGGGGTTTT.

This clonotype was recorded once. The chain is built from TRBV10-3 and TRBJ2-7; D is perhaps TRBD2 (5 bases). This CDR3 has 15 amino acids. V was clipped by 0 bases and J by 3 bases, with 12 bases between them. The V gene's germline CDR1 is ENHRY and CDR2 SYGVKD. As DNA, the CDR3 is TGTGCCATCAGTGAGTCGGGTGGGAGAGACTACGAGCAGTACTTC. It codes for CAISESGGRDYEQYF.

This rearrangement joins TRBV6-2 or TRBV6-3 to TRBJ1-5, with D perhaps matching TRBD1 (5 bases). The CDR3 covers 13 residues. Trimming removed 8 bases from V and 7 bases from J, with 15 bases in between. Germline-derived CDR1 and CDR2 are MNHEY and SVGEGT. The CDR3 nucleotides read TGTGCCAGCGACCGGGGCCGTGGGCAGCCCCAGCATTTT. It encodes CASDRGRGQPQHF.

This rearrangement joins TRBV20-1 to TRBJ2-7; D may be TRBD2 (5 bases). The CDR3 is made up of 13 amino acids. The germline V gene encodes CDR1 DFQATT and CDR2 SNEGSKA (reference sequence). Trimming cost V 5 bases and J 1 base, with 12 bases left between them. The CDR3 sequence: CSAVGRASYEQYF. As DNA, the CDR3 is TGCAGTGCTGTAGGGCGGGCTTCCTACGAGCAGTACTTC.

The count of this clonotype is one. V is TRBV4-1 and J is TRBJ1-1; tentative D call: TRBD1 (5 bases). The CDR3 is 16 amino acids. The V end lost 3 bases, the J end lost 1 base, and 15 bases lay between the germline ends. Germline loops: CDR1 MGHRA, CDR2 YSYEKL. For the CDR3, the DNA is TGCGCCAGCAGCCATTTGCTGGGACCCAGGAACACTGAAGCTTTCTTT. Protein product: CASSHLLGPRNTEAFF.

The CDR3 DNA is TGTGCCAGCAGCCCCCAGTTGGCGGTGAACACCGGGGAGCTGTTTTTT. Amino acid sequence: CASSPQLAVNTGELFF. The genes are TRBV3-1 and TRBJ2-2; D is unresolved. V was clipped by 4 bases and J by 1 base, with 13 bases between them. The CDR3 totals 16 residues. Germline V gives CDR1 LGHDT, CDR2 YNNKEL (reference sequence).

The gene calls are TRBV7-2 and TRBJ2-3; D is ambiguous. Germline CDR1 reads SGHTA; CDR2 reads FQGNSA. This CDR3 comprises 13 residues. Deletions cut 5 bases from V and 4 bases from J, with 10 bases between. This chain's CDR3 is CASSPAPADTQYF. CDR3 nucleotide sequence: TGTGCCAGCAGCCCGGCCCCGGCAGATACGCAGTATTTT. Together with reference TRBV7-2 and TRBJ2-3, the CDR3 gives the full variable domain: GAGVSQSPSNKVTEKGKDVELRCDPISGHTALYWYRQSLGQGLEFLIYFQGNSAPDKSGLPSDRFSAERTGGSVSTLTIQRTQQEDSAVYLCASSPAPADTQYFGPGTRLTVL.

This clonotype was detected ten times or more. The chain couples TRBV10-3 to TRBJ2-7; the match to TRBD1 covers 9 bases. The J segment lost 5 bases and the V segment lost 9 bases, leaving 8 bases of the junction unmatched. The germline V gene encodes CDR1 ENHRY and CDR2 SYGVKD. The CDR3 loop spans 13 amino acids. CDR3: CAIPGQGRNEQYF. DNA for the CDR3: TGTGCCATTCCGGGACAGGGCAGGAACGAGCAGTACTTC.

At least ten counts were recorded for this clonotype. This chain joins TRBV5-5 and TRBJ1-5; D ambiguous. The CDR3 totals 12 residues. Trimming removed 0 bases at V and 7 bases at J, with 5 bases between. Per the germline V gene, CDR1 is SGHKS and CDR2 is YYEKEE (reference sequence). CDR3 in amino acids: CASSLVGQPQHF. The CDR3 DNA reads as TGTGCCAGCAGCTTGGTCGGCCAGCCCCAGCATTTT.

This clonotype appeared a single time. This sequence joins TRBV20-1 and TRBJ2-1, with unresolved D. Germline V gene lookup returns CDR1 DFQATT and CDR2 SNEGSKA (reference sequence). The CDR3 has 15 residues. Trimming stripped 1 base from V and 0 bases from J, with 10 bases between. In DNA form, the CDR3 reads TGCAGTGCTAGAGTAACTGTCAGCTCCTACAATGAGCAGTTCTTC. Translation: CSARVTVSSYNEQFF.

The sample holds many counts of this clonotype. The V call is TRBV12-3 or TRBV12-4, the J call TRBJ1-5; 7 bases agree with TRBD1. The V segment lost 6 bases and the J segment 0 bases; nucleotides outside the gene matches: 8. The CDR3 sequence is 16 residues long. DNA of the CDR3: TGTGCCAGCAGACCTTCAGGGGGGAATAGCAATCAGCCCCAGCATTTT. It codes for CASRPSGGNSNQPQHF.

Turning to this clonotype: The junction does not match germline at one end; this may be a read error. The chain recombines TRBV9 with TRBJ2-2, with 9 bases aligning to TRBD1. The CDR3 spans 14 residues. Germline-derived CDR1 and CDR2 are SGDLS and YYNGEE. For the CDR3, the DNA is TGTGCCAGCAGCGGACAGGGGGTGGCCGGGGAGCTGATTTTT. It encodes CASSGQGVAGELIF.

The V gene is TRBV15, the J gene TRBJ2-7; possible D gene TRBD2, 5 bases. V gave up 4 bases and J gave up 0 bases, with 13 bases separating them. The CDR3 is 15 residues long. Germline CDR1 is LNHNV and CDR2 is YYDKDF (reference sequence). In DNA, the CDR3 is TGTGCCACCAGCAAGGAGGTGTTAGGCTCCTACGAGCAGTACTTC. Encoded protein: CATSKEVLGSYEQYF.

This clonotype was detected ten times or more. This chain links TRBV20-1 with TRBJ1-5; TRBD1 agrees at 11 bases. The CDR3 is 16 residues long. V shed 4 bases and J 4 bases; nucleotides not matched to a gene: 9. Looked up from germline, CDR1 is DFQATT and CDR2 is SNEGSKA (reference sequence). This CDR3 reads CSAKDRTGGLNQPQHF. The CDR3 coding sequence is TGCAGTGCTAAAGACAGGACAGGGGGCCTTAATCAGCCCCAGCATTTT.

This clonotype was counted ten times or more. This sequence joins TRBV5-1 and TRBJ2-1; 12 bases align to TRBD2. Losses at the gene ends were 6 bases for V and 7 bases for J; bases not matched to a gene: 8. The CDR3 is made up of 15 amino acids. Germline CDR1 is SGHRS and CDR2 is YFSETQ. The chain's CDR3 is CASTPGTSGFNEQFF. CDR3 nucleotide sequence: TGCGCCAGCACCCCCGGGACTAGCGGGTTTAATGAGCAGTTCTTC.

This sequence joins TRBV12-3 or TRBV12-4 and TRBJ2-3, with 11 nucleotides matching TRBD2. After removal of 4 bases from V and 5 bases from J, the junction contained 8 bases not matched to a gene. The CDR3 covers 16 residues. The CDR3 DNA reads as TGTGCCAGCAGTTGGGGATTAGCGGGAGGGAGAGATACGCAGTATTTT. Residues: CASSWGLAGGRDTQYF.

This clonotype occurred a few times. The rearrangement joins TRBV21-1 to TRBJ1-5; TRBD1, the table's D call, lacks a check against the DNA. TRBV21-1 is classified as a pseudogene. The CDR3 runs 15 residues. This chain's CDR3 is CASSPRDRGEQPQHF. In DNA, the CDR3 is TGTGCCAGCAGCCCCCGAGACAGGGGGGAACAGCCCCAGCATTTT.

The gene calls are TRBV2 and TRBJ1-1, with 8 nucleotides matching TRBD1. The CDR3 has 13 residues. V was pared by 8 bases and J by 4 bases, with 6 bases of the junction left unmatched. CDR1 and CDR2 from the germline V gene are SNHLY and FYNNEI. This CDR3 is CASDQGASTEAFF. CDR3 in DNA: TGTGCCAGCGACCAGGGGGCTAGCACTGAAGCTTTCTTT.

The V and J genes are TRBV4-2 and TRBJ2-2, with 10 nucleotides matching TRBD1. The CDR3 is 17 amino acids. The V segment lost 2 bases and the J segment 5 bases; nucleotides outside the gene matches: 8. Per the germline V gene, CDR1 is LGHNA and CDR2 is YNFKEQ. In DNA form, the CDR3 reads TGTGCCAGCAGCCAACAACCGGGACAGGGGAGAACCGGGGAGCTGTTTTTT. It encodes CASSQQPGQGRTGELFF.

The V and J genes are TRBV7-3 and TRBJ2-6, with D perhaps TRBD1 or TRBD2 (5 bases each). The CDR3 contains 17 residues. CDR1 SGHTA and CDR2 FQGTGA come from the germline V gene. With 4 bases removed from V and 4 bases from J, the gap between germline ends came to 17 bases. CDR3 sequence: CASSSPGPPAGANVLTF. Here the CDR3 DNA reads TGTGCCAGCAGCTCCCCGGGACCCCCGGCAGGGGCCAACGTCCTGACTTTC.

The rearrangement joins TRBV20-1 to TRBJ2-5; no firm D call. V lost 3 bases to trimming and J lost 12 bases, with 14 bases between them. The CDR3 runs to 11 residues. The germline CDR1 and CDR2 sequences are DFQATT and SNEGSKA (reference sequence). The CDR3 reads CSASVRQVKYF. CDR3 coding DNA: TGCAGTGCTAGCGTGCGGCAGGTGAAGTACTTC.

This chain connects TRBV7-8 to TRBJ2-5; D gene ambiguous. This CDR3 is built from 17 residues. Germline V CDR1 and CDR2: SGHVS, FQNEAQ. With 6 bases removed from V and 7 bases from J, the gap between germline ends came to 27 bases. CDR3 sequence: CASRPERTTPHKLTQYF. The DNA for the CDR3 is TGTGCCAGCAGACCCGAGAGGACGACACCTCATAAATTGACCCAGTACTTC.

The rearrangement uses TRBV2 and TRBJ2-1; D may be TRBD2 (6 bases). CDR1 is SNHLY, CDR2 FYNNEI, per germline. The CDR3 has 14 amino acids. V was cut by 4 bases and J by 6 bases, with 13 bases left in between. CDR3: CASSVLGGGNEQFF. The CDR3 DNA sequence: TGTGCCAGCAGTGTCCTGGGGGGAGGCAATGAGCAGTTCTTC.